A single T cell receptor beta chain is shown here with its context. The antigen is not known. The sample is drawn from a study of cytomegalovirus exposure and HLA in healthy donors. The study, taken as a whole, reports: The TCR clusters that emerged in the first cohort tended, a later analysis found, to co-occur in the roughly 110 validation repertoires.

TCRdb keeps only in-frame clones here, not all; method: immunoSEQ multiplex PCR. The sample has 120,000 to 150,000 clones, approximately 86% seen once. The donors were part of the validation cohort of 95 to 150 subjects. That cohort was separate from the first cohort, which comprised 500 to 700 subjects. Germline loops: CDR1 KGHSH, CDR2 LQKENI. This CDR3 is 13 amino acids long. Trimming removed 6 bases from V and 5 bases from J, with 11 bases in between. The sequenced sample consisted of PBMCs. The J gene is TRBJ2-1, the V gene TRBV18; D might be TRBD2 (5 bases). This TCR came from a man in his late teens or twenties in good health and CMV-seropositive. CDR3 nucleotide sequence: TGTGCCAGCTCCTCCGGGATCGACAATGAGCAGTTCTTC. Protein: CASSSGIDNEQFF. Together with reference TRBV18 and TRBJ2-1, the CDR3 gives the full variable domain: NAGVMQNPRHLVRRRGQEARLRCSPMKGHSHVYWYRQLPEEGLKFMVYLQKENIIDESGMPKERFSAEFPKEGPSILRIQQVVRGDSAAYFCASSSGIDNEQFFGPGTRLTVL.